This TCR beta chain was captured in a study of blood T cells in healthy people across ages (dated by TCRdb to between 2014 and 2016). Looking at the study overall: In model experiments, template switching captured roughly one uniquely barcoded TCR beta cDNA molecule for every two T cells. For two donors (one aged 18 to 30 and one aged 80 or older), the study analyzed two additional independent replicas of 1 million unique cDNA reads from the same blood draw. The donors were divided into four age groups: young (average 16 years), middle-aged (under 40), aged (under 70) and long-lived (82). The study measured age-related changes in TCR beta repertoire diversity using deep sequencing normalized with unique cDNA molecular identifiers. To avoid experimental bias, donors of different ages were distributed randomly across sequencing lanes. The investigation overall reported the following: The percentage of naive T cells measured by flow cytometry correlated strongly with observed TCR beta diversity. Bulk unsorted PBMC profiling prevented conclusive comparison of naive and antigen-experienced compartments. The long-lived group showed more naive CD4+ T cells, fewer expanded clones and increased TCR diversity than the aged group, suggesting age selection. Estimates of total diversity based on one million sequenced T cells were regarded as lower bounds and as underestimates. Observed TCR beta diversity per million T cells fell roughly linearly with age, and a significant reduction was already apparent by age approximately 40. Because donor CMV infection status was unknown, age-related changes in expanded clonotypes were potentially confounded.

The junction carries 22 bases between V and J, which are trimmed by 5 bases and 9 bases respectively. Reading the germline V gene gives CDR1 ENHRY and CDR2 SYGVKD. Including the terminal cysteine and phenylalanine, the CDR3 comprises 15 residues. The entry retains the CDR3 DNA only, 45 bases that are in frame from base 1. The donors were 40 or so Caucasian individuals from Russia, aged roughly 6 to 100 years, who were systemically healthy. Each donor gave 8 to 10 milliliters of peripheral blood, collected into EDTA-treated Vacutainer tubes. Ficoll-Paque density-gradient centrifugation was used to isolate PBMCs, with at least 6.5 million per sample. Total RNA, at least 6 micrograms per sample, was extracted from PBMCs with Trizol reagent. Naive CD45RAhigh/CD27high T cell percentages were measured by flow cytometry on a PBMC aliquot from every donor. Library construction relied on 5' RACE. Reads for this sample came from an Illumina HiSeq 2500. A second 7 to 11 cycle PCR used a sample-barcoded 5' primer and a J-beta primer mix. A unique molecular identifier was introduced onto each TCR beta cDNA molecule by a template-switch 5' adaptor carrying 12 random nucleotides. At least 2.5 million CDR3-containing paired-end reads were obtained from each sample. All of the RNA was converted into first-strand cDNA using the Mint cDNA synthesis kit, with a TRBC-specific oligonucleotide serving as the primer. All cDNA was treated with uracil-DNA glycosylase and then went through a first 18-cycle PCR with the universal primers M1SS and BC2_uni_R. On the study's bioinformatics: For normalization, 1 million high-quality reads, each with a distinct molecular identifier, were randomly selected from each sample. Reads sharing molecular identifiers were discarded rather than binned into consensus sequences. MiTCR, set to a Q25 quality threshold and the strictest error-elimination algorithm, was used for CDR3 identification, clonotype clustering and error correction. A nonparametric unseen species model with Euler transformation was used to estimate lower-bound total TCR beta diversity. TCRdb redid the processing of the public reads, applying fastp at Q25 and MiXCR, and retained in-frame beta chains. When rows share a CDR3 protein, they turn into one entry using the most common DNA and genes. None of the V and J calls come from the authors' own analysis; TCRdb made them. For this sample there are about 1,500,000 distinct CDR3 sequences; about 43% appear just once. Approximately 7.9% of the sample belongs to the ten largest clones.

As concerns this clonotype: Its cognate antigen has yet to be identified. No base-level quality is on record; no much larger clone is a single base apart.

Source material: blood. The sequence links TRBV10-3 to TRBJ2-5; the D assignment is uncertain and may be TRBD1 or TRBD2, with 5 bases supporting each. The TCR originated in a woman aged 18-29 years in good health. The CDR3 amino acid sequence is: CAISYGLSQRGAQYF. At the DNA level, the sequence is TGTGCCATCAGTTACGGACTCAGTCAAAGAGGGGCCCAGTACTTC.